Listed below are T cell receptor beta chains from one sample, sequenced in a study of T cells in Graves' hyperthyroidism and ophthalmopathy. TCRdb reanalysed the multiplex PCR reads using MiXCR and keeps one entry per CDR3 protein. The data contain about 570,000 distinct CDR3 sequences, around 46% of them singletons. Sequencing was performed on peripheral blood or thyroid tissue (not recorded which). These receptors were taken from an adult woman with Graves' disease, either hyperthyroidism or ophthalmopathy (not recorded which). Each CDR3 is given with its conserved first and last residue. The D gene is left open where the match is weak. Some rows mark clone size as missing; the rest say once, few, many or name a class of expanded clone.

d_gene,j_gene,v_gene,len,abundance,CDR3nt,CDR3aa
TRBD2,TRBJ2-5,TRBV2,19,.,TGTGCCAGCAGGAGAATACTAGCGGGAGAGCCACCCTCTGAAGAGACCCAGTACTTC,CASRRILAGEPPSEETQYF
.,TRBJ1-1,TRBV29-1,8,.,TGCAGCGTTACGGGAGCTTTCTTT,CSVTGAFF
TRBD2,TRBJ2-2,TRBV11-2,16,.,TGTGCCAGCAGCGCAGGCTGGACTAGCGGTTCCGGGGAGCTGTTTTTT,CASSAGWTSGSGELFF
TRBD2,TRBJ2-7,TRBV11-2,14,many,TGTGCCAGCACTGGACTAGCGGATTACTACGAGCAGTACTTC,CASTGLADYYEQYF
.,TRBJ1-1,TRBV5-1,13,many,TGCGCCAGCAGCTTGGGGACAGAGAATGAAGCTTTCTTT,CASSLGTENEAFF
.,TRBJ1-2,TRBV19,13,few,TGTGCCAGTAGTATTTCCAGGGAATATGGCTACACCTTC,CASSISREYGYTF
TRBD1,TRBJ1-1,TRBV2,16,many,TGTGCCAGCAGTGGGGGGACAGGGGATCTTGGGACTGAAGCTTTCTTT,CASSGGTGDLGTEAFF
TRBD2,TRBJ2-7,TRBV14,16,.,TGTGCCAGCAGCCAAGGGGGACTAGCGGGTTCCTACGAGCAGTACTTC,CASSQGGLAGSYEQYF
.,TRBJ1-4,TRBV30,14,.,TGTGCCTGGAGTGGGGGGGGAGGGGATGAAAAACTGTTTTTT,CAWSGGGGDEKLFF
.,TRBJ2-3,TRBV29-1,10,few,TGCACCAATTCGGATCGCACGCAGTATTTT,CTNSDRTQYF
.,TRBJ2-2,TRBV11-3,14,many,TGTGCCAGCAGCAAACTCCGGGACACCGGGGAGCTGTTTTTT,CASSKLRDTGELFF
.,TRBJ1-5,TRBV19,14,once,TGTGCCAGCAGCTCCCAGAGTGGGGATCAGCCCCAGCATTTT,CASSSQSGDQPQHF
.,TRBJ2-1,TRBV20-1,14,.,TGCAGTGCCAGCGGTCTAGCGAGGTACAATGAGCAGTTCTTC,CSASGLARYNEQFF
TRBD1,TRBJ1-2,TRBV19,14,many,TGTGCCAGTAGTACCCAGGACAGGCCCTATGGCTACACCTTC,CASSTQDRPYGYTF
.,TRBJ2-5,TRBV25-1,13,.,TGTGCCAGCAGGGCCCGGGGCCGGGAGACCCAGTACTTC,CASRARGRETQYF
TRBD1,TRBJ2-7,TRBV29-1,11,once,TGCAGCGTTGAGGACAGGCACGAGCAGTACTTC,CSVEDRHEQYF
TRBD1,TRBJ2-7,TRBV12-3/TRBV12-4,16,many,TGTGCCAGCAGTTTAGATCCGGGACAGGGGATCCACGAGCAGTACTTC,CASSLDPGQGIHEQYF
TRBD1,TRBJ2-5,TRBV7-2,17,.,TGTGCCAGCAGCGCCCCGTGGGACAGGAGGAGCGAAGAGACCCAGTACTTC,CASSAPWDRRSEETQYF
.,TRBJ1-1,TRBV11-1,16,.,TGTGCCAGCAGCTTAGTCGTTGTCCTCGGAAACACTGAAGCTTTCTTT,CASSLVVVLGNTEAFF
TRBD1,TRBJ1-2,TRBV12-3/TRBV12-4,15,.,TGTGCCAGCAGTTTGGGACAGGGACCACGCTATGGCTACACCTTC,CASSLGQGPRYGYTF
.,TRBJ1-2,TRBV3-1,14,many,TGTGCCAGCAGCCAAGATTGGCAGGGTTATGGCTACACCTTC,CASSQDWQGYGYTF
.,TRBJ1-1,TRBV7-9,14,.,TGTGCCAGCAGTGGGCCATACCTGAACACTGAAGCTTTCTTT,CASSGPYLNTEAFF
.,TRBJ1-4,TRBV7-9,13,.,TGTGCCAGCAGTTCCCGAATAGCGGGAAAACTGTTTTTT,CASSSRIAGKLFF
TRBD1,TRBJ1-1,TRBV24-1,14,many,TGTGCCACCGGGGCAGGGGGCATGAACACTGAAGCTTTCTTT,CATGAGGMNTEAFF
.,TRBJ1-1,TRBV11-2,13,.,TGTGCCAGCAGCTTCCATGGTGGCACTGAAGCTTTCTTT,CASSFHGGTEAFF
TRBD2,TRBJ2-7,TRBV9,16,.,TGTGCCAGCAGCGCACGACTAGCAGTTCTATTCTACGAGCAGTACTTC,CASSARLAVLFYEQYF
.,TRBJ1-2,TRBV2,12,.,TGTGCCAGCGCGCTCGCGGACTATGGCTACACCTTC,CASALADYGYTF
.,TRBJ2-5,TRBV6-6,15,.,TGTGCCAGCAGTCTCCCCGGCCGGACCCAAGAGACCCAGTACTTC,CASSLPGRTQETQYF
TRBD1,TRBJ1-6,TRBV9,19,.,TGCGCCAGCAGCCGGAACCGGGACAGGGGGCGCTGGGGGAATTCACCCCTCCACTTT,CASSRNRDRGRWGNSPLHF
.,TRBJ2-5,TRBV11-2,12,many,TGTGCCAGTGACTTCACGAGAGAGACCCAGTACTTC,CASDFTRETQYF
TRBD2,TRBJ2-7,TRBV6-1,17,many,TGTGCCAGCATTCAGTACACCTGGGCTAGCGGGAGTCTCGAGCAGTACTTC,CASIQYTWASGSLEQYF
.,TRBJ2-7,TRBV5-6,13,many,TGTGCCAGCAGCTTGGAGTCTTACTACGAGCAGTACTTC,CASSLESYYEQYF
TRBD1,TRBJ2-6,TRBV3-1,16,.,TGTGCCAGCAGCCTGAAGACAGGGGCTGGGGCCAACGTCCTGACTTTC,CASSLKTGAGANVLTF
.,TRBJ1-6,TRBV11-2,14,.,TGTGCCAGCAGCTTAGGGTCGGTACTTTCACCCCTCCACTTT,CASSLGSVLSPLHF
.,TRBJ1-5,TRBV10-3,13,.,TGTGCCATCAGCTTGGCAGGCAATCAGCCCCAGCATTTT,CAISLAGNQPQHF
.,TRBJ2-2,TRBV3-1,14,few,TGTGCCAGCAGCAGGACTGGGAGCAGGGGGGAGCTGTTTTTT,CASSRTGSRGELFF
.,TRBJ2-5,TRBV5-1,15,.,TGCGCCAGCAGCTTGGCCTGGGTGAACCAAGAGACCCAGTACTTC,CASSLAWVNQETQYF
.,TRBJ1-6,TRBV7-2,15,many,TGTGCCAGCAGCTACTTCTTCGGGACACCTTCACCCCTCCACTTT,CASSYFFGTPSPLHF
.,TRBJ2-7,TRBV5-1,14,.,TGCGCCAGCAGCTTGGCGCGGCAGGTTGACGAGCAGTACTTC,CASSLARQVDEQYF
.,TRBJ1-6,TRBV10-3,15,.,TGTGCCATCAGCAGCCGGGGACTCGTGAATTCACCCCTCCACTTT,CAISSRGLVNSPLHF
.,TRBJ1-5,TRBV20-1,12,many,TGCAGTGCTATTGACCGCTCCGAGCCCCAGCATTTT,CSAIDRSEPQHF
.,TRBJ2-5,TRBV4-1,14,many,TGCGCCAGCAGCCATTCCCATTTATGGGAGACCCAGTACTTC,CASSHSHLWETQYF
.,TRBJ2-6,TRBV29-1,14,many,TGCAGCGTTGAAGATCGGACTGGGGCCAACGTCCTGACTTTC,CSVEDRTGANVLTF
TRBD2,TRBJ2-5,TRBV27,14,many,TGTGCCAGCAGTATCGGACTAGAACAAGAGACCCAGTACTTC,CASSIGLEQETQYF
.,TRBJ1-3,TRBV6-5,15,many,TGTGCCAGCAGTTACGGCACGGGAAGTGGAAACACCATATATTTT,CASSYGTGSGNTIYF
.,TRBJ1-1,TRBV6-5,12,.,TGTGCCACTACCGACGGGTACACTGAAGCTTTCTTT,CATTDGYTEAFF
.,TRBJ2-5,TRBV11-2,17,.,TGTGCCAGCAGCTCCAGAGGTAGCGGACCGGTGCAAGAGACCCAGTACTTC,CASSSRGSGPVQETQYF
TRBD2,TRBJ2-7,TRBV7-7,12,once,TGTGCTAGTACTAGCGGTACCTACGAGCAGTACTTC,CASTSGTYEQYF
.,TRBJ1-1,TRBV29-1,13,.,TGCAGTTATACAGGAATTTCGGGCACTGAAGCTTTCTTT,CSYTGISGTEAFF
.,TRBJ2-5,TRBV20-1,13,few,TGCAGTGCTAGAGATGCAGCCCTGGAGACCCAGTACTTC,CSARDAALETQYF
.,TRBJ2-7,TRBV10-3,13,.,TGTGCCATCAGTGAGGGCGATTCCTACGAGCAGTACTTC,CAISEGDSYEQYF
TRBD1,TRBJ2-1,TRBV7-6,14,.,TGTGCCAGCAGAGGCGGACAGGAGTACAATCAGCAGTTCTTC,CASRGGQEYNQQFF
TRBD1,TRBJ1-5,TRBV2,16,.,TGTGCCAGCAGTGCCAGGGGGCTAGTTGGCAATCAGCCCCAGCATTTT,CASSARGLVGNQPQHF
.,TRBJ1-5,TRBV30,14,few,TGTGCCTGGAGTGTTCGGTCAGGGGCTCAGCCCCAGCATTTT,CAWSVRSGAQPQHF